The 10 T cell receptor beta chains below were found in one sample sequenced in a study of blood T cell repertoires in COVID-19. TCRdb's table, derived via immunoSEQ multiplex PCR, lists solely in-frame clones and lacks some. The sample yields a few hundred thousand clones, about 88% seen once. Sequencing input: peripheral blood. These receptors were collected from a man in his late teens or twenties with active or convalescent COVID-19.

This chain joins TRBV29-1 and TRBJ1-2; 8 bases align to TRBD1. Per the germline V gene, CDR1 is SQVTM and CDR2 is ANQGSEA. Germline trimming cut 6 bases from V and 1 base from J; bases unmatched to any gene: 10. The CDR3 sequence is 15 residues long. In nucleotides, the CDR3 is TGCAGCGTCTCGGACAGGGCCCACCATAACTATGGCTACACCTTC. This gives the protein CSVSDRAHHNYGYTF.

This clone came up once. This chain uses TRBV10-2 with TRBJ1-2; the match to TRBD1 covers 7 bases. The CDR3 sequence is 15 residues long. Germline trimming cut 4 bases from V and 4 bases from J; bases unmatched to any gene: 9. Germline V gene lookup returns CDR1 WSHSY and CDR2 SAAADI. The CDR3 coding sequence is TGCGCCAGCAGTGGGAGACAGGGTATGGGCTATGGCTACACCTTC. Translated, it gives CASSGRQGMGYGYTF.

This chain connects TRBV18 to TRBJ2-1; TRBD2 matches 7 bases. The CDR3 extends over 15 amino acids. CDR1 and CDR2 from the germline V gene are KGHSH and LQKENI. Germline trimming cut 3 bases from V and 2 bases from J; bases unmatched to any gene: 4. CDR3 DNA sequence: TGTGCCAGCTCACCCCGGGACTATCCCTACAATGAGCAGTTCTTC. Its translation: CASSPRDYPYNEQFF.

The rearrangement joins TRBV9 to TRBJ2-3; 7 nucleotides agree with TRBD2. The CDR3 runs 16 residues. Trimming at V came to 0 bases and at J to 1 base, leaving 5 bases not matched to a gene. Looked up from germline, CDR1 is SGDLS and CDR2 is YYNGEE. The CDR3 loop reads CASSVDLRGGTDTQYF. For the CDR3, the DNA is TGTGCCAGCAGCGTAGATTTACGGGGGGGCACAGATACGCAGTATTTT.

The rearrangement joins TRBV9 to TRBJ2-2, with a tentative D call TRBD1 (6 bases). From germline, CDR1 is SGDLS and CDR2 YYNGEE. V was clipped by 4 bases and J by 2 bases, with 15 bases between them. This CDR3 region has 16 residues. The CDR3 nucleotides are TGTGCCAGCAGCCCGCCGGGCAGGGGCAACACCGGGGAGCTGTTTTTT. Protein product: CASSPPGRGNTGELFF.

The sample holds one count of this clone. This sequence joins TRBV28 and TRBJ2-1, with D possibly being TRBD1 (6 bases). The CDR3 is made up of 11 amino acids. Germline CDR1 MDHEN, CDR2 SYDVKM. V lost 5 bases and J lost 10, with 9 bases in between. CDR3 residues: CASSNDREQFF. CDR3 nucleotide sequence: TGTGCCAGCAGTAATGACAGGGAGCAGTTCTTC.

The CDR3 DNA reads TGCGCCAGCGGGGAGGGGACCCAGTACTTC. Its translation is CASGEGTQYF. The chain couples TRBV5-1 to TRBJ2-5; 7 bases align to TRBD2. This CDR3 has 10 residues. The germline V gene has CDR1 SGHRS and CDR2 YFSETQ. After removal of 7 bases from V and 7 bases from J, the junction contained 1 base not matched to a gene. The entire variable domain, with the rest obtained from reference TRBV5-1 and TRBJ2-5, is as follows: KAGVTQTPRYLIKTRGQQVTLSCSPISGHRSVSWYQQTPGQGLQFLFEYFSETQRNKGNFPGRFSGRQFSNSRSEMNVSTLELGDSALYLCASGEGTQYFGPGTRLLVL.

The genes are TRBV2 and TRBJ1-1; D is unclear. The CDR3 has 11 amino acids. Germline CDR1 and CDR2: SNHLY and FYNNEI. Deletions cut 8 bases from V and 3 bases from J, with 7 bases between. The CDR3 nucleotides read TGTGCCAGCTCCCCTCACACTGAAGCTTTCTTT. Amino acids: CASSPHTEAFF.

The rearrangement joins TRBV2 to TRBJ1-5; no definite D call. This CDR3 is built from 15 residues. In germline, CDR1 is SNHLY, CDR2 FYNNEI. Between the trimmed V and J ends, which lost 4 bases and 3 bases, there was a span of 13 bases. CDR3 bases: TGTGCCAGCAGTGTAGAGAGCACCGACAATCAGCCCCAGCATTTT. The encoded protein is CASSVESTDNQPQHF.

The chain combines TRBV5-4 with TRBJ1-2; no reliable D call. Trimming took 2 bases from V and 4 from J, leaving 15 bases between them. The CDR3 is 15 residues long. Germline V gives CDR1 SGHNT, CDR2 YYREEE (reference sequence). In DNA, the CDR3 is TGTGCCAGCAGCTTCCCCCGCGGCGCGGGCTATGGCTACACCTTC. It codes for CASSFPRGAGYGYTF.